What follows are 26 T cell receptor beta chains derived from one specimen sequenced in a study of shared clonotypes between healthy human individuals. CD8 cells regarded as naive lacked CD45RO, were positively chosen for CCR7, and omitted terminally differentiated effector memory CD45RA+ cells. The repertoire was sequenced with immunoSEQ multiplex PCR; TCRdb's copy has only in-frame clones and lacks some. The repertoire holds hundreds of thousands of clones, about 95% seen once, with 0.11% in the top ten. Sequenced material: naive CD8+ T cells sorted from blood. The receptor set was obtained from a woman aged 25 to 39 in good health.

The V call is TRBV28, the J call TRBJ2-1, with a possible D match to TRBD2 (6 bases). The length of the CDR3 is 14 residues. Trimming stripped 8 bases from V and 3 bases from J, with 14 bases between. Germline loops: CDR1 MDHEN, CDR2 SYDVKM. CDR3 in amino acids: CASGGMTNYNEQFF. The CDR3 DNA follows: TGTGCCAGCGGGGGGATGACTAACTACAATGAGCAGTTCTTC.

The rearrangement joins TRBV27 to TRBJ2-1; D may be TRBD1 (7 bases). There are 13 residues in the CDR3. Trimming shortened V by 8 bases and J by 4 bases, and 12 bases separated the two germline ends. The germline gives CDR1 MNHEY, CDR2 SMNVEV (reference sequence). CDR3 amino acids: CASAGQIYNEQFF. DNA of the CDR3: TGTGCCAGCGCGGGACAGATATACAATGAGCAGTTCTTC.

CDR3 DNA sequence: TGTGCCAGCACTCATCGGGGGCTCTCCTCCTACGAGCAGTACTTC. Translated: CASTHRGLSSYEQYF. V is TRBV27 and J is TRBJ2-7; D might be TRBD1 or TRBD2, each matching 6 bases. CDR1 and CDR2 (germline): MNHEY, SMNVEV (reference sequence). The CDR3 has 15 amino acids. Trimming took 7 bases from V and 0 from J, leaving 16 bases between them.

The chain carries TRBV9 and TRBJ2-3; D gene ambiguous. This CDR3 comprises 15 residues. V lost 4 bases and J lost 0, with 12 bases in between. Germline values: CDR1 SGDLS, CDR2 YYNGEE. CDR3 sequence (DNA): TGTGCCAGCAGCTGGAGTGGTGCGAGCACAGATACGCAGTATTTT. It codes for CASSWSGASTDTQYF.

The chain couples TRBV11-2 to TRBJ2-1; a weak D match, TRBD2 (6 bases). The V end lost 6 bases, the J end lost 4 bases, and 10 bases lay between the germline ends. The CDR3 is 13 amino acids. Germline CDR1 and CDR2: SGHAT and FQNNGV. CDR3 region: CASSRTTYNEQFF. CDR3 in DNA: TGTGCCAGCAGTCGGACTACGTACAATGAGCAGTTCTTC. The complete variable domain, with remaining parts taken from reference TRBV11-2 and TRBJ2-1, reads EAGVAQSPRYKIIEKRQSVAFWCNPISGHATLYWYQQILGQGPKLLIQFQNNGVVDDSQLPKDRFSAERLKGVDSTLKIQPAKLEDSAVYLCASSRTTYNEQFFGPGTRLTVL.

This chain connects TRBV5-8 to TRBJ2-3; 7 nucleotides align to TRBD2. After removal of 5 bases from V and 0 bases from J, the junction contained 6 bases not matched to a gene. The CDR3 is 15 amino acids. Germline lookup yields CDR1 SGHTS and CDR2 YDEGEE. Here the CDR3 DNA reads TGTGCCAGCAGGCCTAGCGGACCTAGCACAGATACGCAGTATTTT. Translation: CASRPSGPSTDTQYF.

The chain couples TRBV28 to TRBJ2-5; TRBD2 aligns across 10 bases. The tail of the sequence fits TRBJ2-7 better, so the J call may be wrong. The CDR3 loop spans 14 amino acids. The germline V gene has CDR1 MDHEN and CDR2 SYDVKM. The CDR3 sequence: CASRLAGESHEQYF. The CDR3 nucleotides read TGTGCCAGCAGGCTAGCGGGAGAGTCCCACGAGCAGTACTTC.

The rearrangement joins TRBV30 to TRBJ1-6; 7 bases align to TRBD1. CDR3 length: 14 residues. CDR1 and CDR2 from the germline V gene are GTSNPN and SVGIG (reference sequence). The junction had 10 bases not matched to a gene; V was cut back by 3 bases and J by 11 bases. Here the CDR3 reads CAWREQQGRAPLHF. In nucleotides, the CDR3 is TGTGCCTGGAGAGAGCAACAGGGGAGAGCACCCCTCCACTTT. Full variable domain (outside the CDR3, taken from reference TRBV30 and TRBJ1-6): SQTIHQWPATLVQPVGSPLSLECTVEGTSNPNLYWYRQAAGRGLQLLFYSVGIGQISSEVPQNLSASRPQDRQFILSSKKLLLSDSGFYLCAWREQQGRAPLHFGNGTRLTVT.

The chain joins TRBV19 to TRBJ2-7; TRBD1 is a possible D gene (6 bases). The CDR3 consists of 15 residues. CDR1 is LNHDA, CDR2 SQIVND, per germline (reference sequence). V lost 3 bases and J lost 0, with 12 bases in between. This CDR3 reads CASSMGDTNSYEQYF. CDR3 DNA: TGTGCCAGTAGTATGGGGGACACAAACTCCTACGAGCAGTACTTC.

This clone has only one observation. The chain carries TRBV7-9 and TRBJ2-1; D is undetermined. CDR1 and CDR2 (germline): SEHNR, FQNEAQ (reference sequence). CDR3 size: 12 residues. Trimming stripped 5 bases from V and 5 bases from J, with 7 bases between. The CDR3 protein is CASSPEHNEQFF. The CDR3 nucleotides are TGTGCCAGCAGCCCCGAACACAATGAGCAGTTCTTC.

The chain recombines TRBV13 with TRBJ2-5, with 14 bases fitting TRBD2. The DNA end is a closer match to TRBJ2-7, so the J assignment may be wrong. This CDR3 has 15 amino acids. Germline V gives CDR1 PRHDT, CDR2 FYEKMQ (reference sequence). As DNA, the CDR3 is TGTGCCAGCAGCTCCAGGACTAGCGGGGGGTACGAGCAGTACTTC. Amino acids: CASSSRTSGGYEQYF.

The J gene is TRBJ2-7, the V gene TRBV29-1, with TRBD2 as a possible D gene (6 bases). Germline CDR1 and CDR2: SQVTM and ANQGSEA. This CDR3 contains 15 residues. Between the trimmed V and J ends, which lost 4 bases and 5 bases, there was a span of 21 bases. CDR3 sequence reads: CSVASGLALSDEQYF. The CDR3 nucleotides read TGCAGCGTTGCGAGTGGGCTAGCGTTGTCCGACGAGCAGTACTTC.

The chain has TRBV13 and TRBJ2-7; tentatively, D is TRBD1 (7 bases). Trimming took off 8 bases at V and 5 bases at J, with 16 bases between the two ends. Germline CDR1 PRHDT, CDR2 FYEKMQ (reference sequence). The CDR3 is 13 amino acids. This CDR3 is CASGRGVYNEQYF. CDR3 in DNA: TGTGCCAGCGGCAGGGGGGTCTATAACGAGCAGTACTTC.

The table lists this clone with a count of one. The chain uses TRBV28 and TRBJ2-1; 12 nucleotides line up with TRBD2. In germline, CDR1 is MDHEN, CDR2 SYDVKM. Losses at the gene ends were 7 bases for V and 7 bases for J; bases not matched to a gene: 8. The CDR3 runs to 15 residues. As DNA, the CDR3 is TGTGCCAGCACCCTACTAGCGGGAGGAGGTAATGAGCAGTTCTTC. Residues: CASTLLAGGGNEQFF. Based on the CDR3 plus reference TRBV28 and TRBJ2-1, the full variable domain is DVKVTQSSRYLVKRTGEKVFLECVQDMDHENMFWYRQDPGLGLRLIYFSYDVKMKEKGDIPEGYSVSREKKERFSLILESASTNQTSMYLCASTLLAGGGNEQFFGPGTRLTVL.

V usage is TRBV27 and J usage is TRBJ1-2; the D gene is possibly TRBD1 (5 bases). The CDR3 sequence is 15 residues long. Per the germline V gene, CDR1 is MNHEY and CDR2 is SMNVEV (reference sequence). V dropped 7 bases and J dropped 6 bases, with 21 bases sitting between them. The CDR3 nucleotides are TGTGCCAGCACCCAATACCAGGGAGTAGGGGATGGCTACACCTTC. Encoded protein: CASTQYQGVGDGYTF.

The rearrangement uses TRBV19 and TRBJ2-1, with D possibly being TRBD1 (7 bases). The CDR3 spans 17 residues. The V gene lost 5 bases and the J gene lost 8 bases, with 25 bases spanning the gap. CDR1 is LNHDA and CDR2 is SQIVND in the germline V gene (reference sequence). The CDR3 DNA is TGTGCCAGTAGTCTTGCAGATGGGAGCGGAGGGGGCCATGAGCAGTTCTTC. This encodes CASSLADGSGGGHEQFF.

V and J are TRBV28 and TRBJ2-7, with 11 bases aligning to TRBD2. The CDR3 loop spans 15 amino acids. Germline CDR1 and CDR2: MDHEN and SYDVKM. V trimming: 5 bases; J trimming: 5 bases; junction bases outside the gene matches: 8. CDR3 nucleotide sequence: TGTGCCAGCAGTCCAAACGGACTAGCGGGTGACGAGCAGTACTTC. Amino acid sequence: CASSPNGLAGDEQYF.

This clone showed up just once. This sample includes further DNA sequences coding for the same CDR3. The chain recombines TRBV6-5 with TRBJ1-1, with TRBD1 as a possible D gene (6 bases). Trimming stripped 6 bases from V and 5 bases from J, with 13 bases between. The CDR3 has 13 amino acids. Germline V gene sequence: CDR1 MNHEY, CDR2 SVGAGI. CDR3 nucleotides: TGTGCCAGCAGGGAGGGGGTACGGACTGAAGCTTTCTTT. This codes for CASREGVRTEAFF.

DNA for the CDR3: TGTGCCAGCAGCTTGGAGGAAGAGCAGTACTTC. As protein: CASSLEEEQYF. This chain links TRBV5-6 with TRBJ2-7, with D hard to call. This CDR3 has 11 amino acids. The V gene's germline CDR1 is SGHDT and CDR2 YYEEEE. Trimming cost V 0 bases and J 7 bases, with 5 bases left between them.

The chain joins TRBV7-2 to TRBJ1-2; 7 positions agree with TRBD1. Germline V gene sequence: CDR1 SGHTA, CDR2 FQGNSA. The CDR3 loop spans 14 amino acids. V trimming: 6 bases; J trimming: 1 base; junction bases outside the gene matches: 5. The CDR3 nucleotides are TGTGCCAGCAGGACAGGGCGATATAACTATGGCTACACCTTC. Translating gives CASRTGRYNYGYTF. Filled out from reference TRBV7-2 and TRBJ1-2, the complete variable domain reads GAGVSQSPSNKVTEKGKDVELRCDPISGHTALYWYRQSLGQGLEFLIYFQGNSAPDKSGLPSDRFSAERTGGSVSTLTIQRTQQEDSAVYLCASRTGRYNYGYTFGSGTRLTVV.

The V call is TRBV15, the J call TRBJ2-1; 8 bases match TRBD2. V shed 6 bases and J 9 bases; nucleotides not matched to a gene: 10. The germline V gene has CDR1 LNHNV and CDR2 YYDKDF (reference sequence). The length of the CDR3 is 14 residues. The chain's CDR3 is CATSNLETSGEQFF. The CDR3 bases are TGTGCCACCAGTAACCTGGAAACTAGCGGTGAGCAGTTCTTC.

There are a few counts of this clone. Other DNA sequences in the sample encode the same CDR3. The chain links TRBV7-9 to TRBJ1-2; D may be TRBD1 (5 bases). Germline CDR1 reads SEHNR; CDR2 reads FQNEAQ (reference sequence). The CDR3 consists of 12 residues. Trimming took 3 bases from V and 5 from J, leaving 7 bases between them. The CDR3 loop is CASSLAGYGYTF. The CDR3 DNA follows: TGTGCCAGCAGCTTGGCAGGGTATGGCTACACCTTC.

The chain carries TRBV7-9 and TRBJ2-7; 9 bases are a match to TRBD1. The CDR3 length is 15 residues. The ends lost 0 bases at V and 7 bases at J; junction bases unmatched: 7. Germline V gene lookup returns CDR1 SEHNR and CDR2 FQNEAQ (reference sequence). This chain's CDR3 is CASSLATGGPEEQYF. The CDR3 DNA is TGTGCCAGCAGCTTAGCAACAGGGGGCCCAGAAGAGCAGTACTTC.

V and J are TRBV9 and TRBJ2-1; 8 nucleotides agree with TRBD2. V lost 3 bases and J lost 0; bases outside the gene matches: 5. Germline CDR1 reads SGDLS; CDR2 reads YYNGEE. The CDR3 covers 16 residues. CDR3 loop: CASSEARGGSYNEQFF. The CDR3 bases are TGTGCCAGCAGCGAGGCCCGGGGGGGCTCCTACAATGAGCAGTTCTTC. Combining the CDR3 with reference TRBV9 and TRBJ2-1 gives the whole variable domain DSGVTQTPKHLITATGQRVTLRCSPRSGDLSVYWYQQSLDQGLQFLIQYYNGEERAKGNILERFSAQQFPDLHSELNLSSLELGDSALYFCASSEARGGSYNEQFFGPGTRLTVL.

The sample holds one count of this clone. This chain uses TRBV5-1 with TRBJ1-1; D remains ambiguous. The CDR3 loop spans 14 amino acids. Looked up from germline, CDR1 is SGHRS and CDR2 is YFSETQ. Trimming left V 2 bases short and J 0 bases short, with 8 bases between. CDR3 coding DNA: TGCGCCAGCAGCTTAAGGTCTATGAACACTGAAGCTTTCTTT. Amino acids: CASSLRSMNTEAFF.

This rearrangement joins TRBV27 to TRBJ1-5, with D possibly TRBD1 on 5 matching bases. The ends were cut back, 7 bases at V and 0 bases at J, with 10 bases in the middle. The CDR3 runs 14 residues. Looked up from germline, CDR1 is MNHEY and CDR2 is SMNVEV (reference sequence). The CDR3 nucleotides are TGTGCCAGCAAACCGGGGGGTAGCAATCAGCCCCAGCATTTT. It codes for CASKPGGSNQPQHF.